This T cell receptor (beta chain) was recorded in a study of preoperative IRX-2 immunotherapy in early breast cancer. Trimming took 4 bases from V and 5 from J, leaving 6 bases between them. The CDR3 sequence is 12 residues long. Germline CDR1 and CDR2: SGDLS and YYNGEE. Here immunoSEQ multiplex PCR was the method, and the copy in TCRdb shows in-frame clones only, minus some. The table includes 30,000 to 45,000 clones, around 82% detected once. This sample's treatment: preoperative locoregional IRX-2 cytokine immunotherapy. Patients received preoperative, locoregional IRX-2 cytokine immunotherapy in a phase Ib study.

The sequence was obtained from a human donor with breast cancer. The rearrangement joins TRBV9 to TRBJ1-4; no definite D call. The source material was lymph node tissue, sampled after IRX-2 immunotherapy. The CDR3 nucleotides are TGTGCCAGCAGCTCCCAGAATGAAAAACTGTTTTTT. Translation gives CASSSQNEKLFF.